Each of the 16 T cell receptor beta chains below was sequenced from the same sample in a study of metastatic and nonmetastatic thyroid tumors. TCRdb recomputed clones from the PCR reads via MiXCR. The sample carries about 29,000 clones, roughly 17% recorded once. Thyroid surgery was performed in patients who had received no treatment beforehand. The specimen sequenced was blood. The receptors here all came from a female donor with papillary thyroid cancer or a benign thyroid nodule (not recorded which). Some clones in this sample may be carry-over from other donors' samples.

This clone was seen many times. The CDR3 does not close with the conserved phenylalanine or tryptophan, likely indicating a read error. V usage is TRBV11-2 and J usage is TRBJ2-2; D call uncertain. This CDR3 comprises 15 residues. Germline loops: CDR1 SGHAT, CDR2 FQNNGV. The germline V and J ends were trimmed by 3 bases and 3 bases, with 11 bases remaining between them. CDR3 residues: CASSLVDTHTGELFL. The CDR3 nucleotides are TGTGCCAGCAGCTTGGTTGACACGCACACCGGGGAGCTGTTTCTT.

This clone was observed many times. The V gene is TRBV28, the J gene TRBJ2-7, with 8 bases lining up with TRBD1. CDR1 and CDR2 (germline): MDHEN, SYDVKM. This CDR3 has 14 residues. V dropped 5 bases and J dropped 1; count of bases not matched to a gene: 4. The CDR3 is CASSADRESYEQYF. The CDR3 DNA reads TGTGCCAGCAGTGCGGACAGGGAGTCCTACGAGCAGTACTTC.

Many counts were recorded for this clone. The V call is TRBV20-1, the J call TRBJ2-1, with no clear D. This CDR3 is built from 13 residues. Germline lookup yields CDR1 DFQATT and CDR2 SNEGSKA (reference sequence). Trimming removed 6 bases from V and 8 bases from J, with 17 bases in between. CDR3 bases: TGCAGTGCCAGCTCAGGTAGAATCGATGAGCAGTTCTTC. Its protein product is CSASSGRIDEQFF.

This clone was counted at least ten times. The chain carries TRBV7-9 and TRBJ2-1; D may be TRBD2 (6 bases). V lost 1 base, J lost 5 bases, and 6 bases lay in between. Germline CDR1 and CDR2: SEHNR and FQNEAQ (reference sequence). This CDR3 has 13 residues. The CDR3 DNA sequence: TGTGCCAGCAGCTTAGGGAGGGACAATGAGCAGTTCTTC. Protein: CASSLGRDNEQFF. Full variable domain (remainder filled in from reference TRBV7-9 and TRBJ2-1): DTGVSQNPRHKITKRGQNVTFRCDPISEHNRLYWYRQTLGQGPEFLTYFQNEAQLEKSRLLSDRFSAERPKGSFSTLEIQRTEQGDSAMYLCASSLGRDNEQFFGPGTRLTVL.

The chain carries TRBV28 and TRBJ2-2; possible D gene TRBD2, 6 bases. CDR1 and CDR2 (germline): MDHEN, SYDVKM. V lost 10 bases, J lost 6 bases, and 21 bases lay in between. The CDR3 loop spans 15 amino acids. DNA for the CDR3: TGTGCCATCAGGAACCGGCGGGATTTATCCGGGGAGCTGTTTTTT. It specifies CAIRNRRDLSGELFF. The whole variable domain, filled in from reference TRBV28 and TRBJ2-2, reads DVKVTQSSRYLVKRTGEKVFLECVQDMDHENMFWYRQDPGLGLRLIYFSYDVKMKEKGDIPEGYSVSREKKERFSLILESASTNQTSMYLCAIRNRRDLSGELFFGEGSRLTVL.

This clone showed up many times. This CDR3 reads CASSLGSTQQETQYF. The DNA of the CDR3 is TGTGCCAGCAGCTTAGGTTCTACCCAACAAGAGACCCAGTACTTC. The rearrangement links TRBV7-8 to TRBJ2-5; D unclear. Germline V lookup: CDR1 SGHVS, CDR2 FQNEAQ. V was shortened by 1 base and J by 2 bases, with 11 bases between the two germline ends. CDR3 length equals 15 residues.

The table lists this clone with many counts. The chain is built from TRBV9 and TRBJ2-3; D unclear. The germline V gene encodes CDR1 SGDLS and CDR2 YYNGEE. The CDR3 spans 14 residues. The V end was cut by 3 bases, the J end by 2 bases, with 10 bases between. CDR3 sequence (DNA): TGTGCCAGCAGCGAGCACGAGCCCACAGATACGCAGTATTTT. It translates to CASSEHEPTDTQYF. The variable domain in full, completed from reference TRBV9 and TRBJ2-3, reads DSGVTQTPKHLITATGQRVTLRCSPRSGDLSVYWYQQSLDQGLQFLIQYYNGEERAKGNILERFSAQQFPDLHSELNLSSLELGDSALYFCASSEHEPTDTQYFGPGTRLTVL.

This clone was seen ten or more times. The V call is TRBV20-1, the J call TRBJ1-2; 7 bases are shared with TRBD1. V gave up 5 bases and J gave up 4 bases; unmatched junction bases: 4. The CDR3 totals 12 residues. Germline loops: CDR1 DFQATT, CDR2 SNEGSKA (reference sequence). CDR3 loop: CSADRELYGYTF. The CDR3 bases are TGCAGTGCTGACAGGGAACTCTATGGCTACACCTTC.

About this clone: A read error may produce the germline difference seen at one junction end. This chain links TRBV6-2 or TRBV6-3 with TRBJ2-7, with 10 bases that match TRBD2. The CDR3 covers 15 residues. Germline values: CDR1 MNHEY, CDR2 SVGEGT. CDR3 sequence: CASIYPLAGISDQYF. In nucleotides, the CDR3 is TGTGCCAGCATTTACCCACTAGCGGGGATTTCAGACCAGTACTTC.

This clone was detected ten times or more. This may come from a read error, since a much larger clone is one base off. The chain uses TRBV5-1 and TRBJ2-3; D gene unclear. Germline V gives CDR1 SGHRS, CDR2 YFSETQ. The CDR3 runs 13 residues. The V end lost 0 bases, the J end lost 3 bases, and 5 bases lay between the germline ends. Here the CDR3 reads CASSLAWTDTQYF. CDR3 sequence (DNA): TGCGCCAGCAGCTTGGCCTGGACAGATACGCAGTATTTT.

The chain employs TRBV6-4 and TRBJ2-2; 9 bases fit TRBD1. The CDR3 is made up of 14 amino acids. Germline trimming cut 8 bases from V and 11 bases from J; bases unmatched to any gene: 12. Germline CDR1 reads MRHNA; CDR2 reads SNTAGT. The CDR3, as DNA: TGTGCCAGCCTTGGACAGGGGAACACCGTTGAGCTGTTTTTT. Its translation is CASLGQGNTVELFF.

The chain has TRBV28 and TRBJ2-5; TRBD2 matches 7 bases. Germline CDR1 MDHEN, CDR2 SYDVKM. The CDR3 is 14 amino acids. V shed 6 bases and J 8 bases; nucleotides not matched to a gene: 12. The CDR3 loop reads CASRWRLAWDTQYF. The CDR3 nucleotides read TGTGCCAGCAGATGGAGACTAGCCTGGGATACCCAGTACTTC. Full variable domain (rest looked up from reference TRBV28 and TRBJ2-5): DVKVTQSSRYLVKRTGEKVFLECVQDMDHENMFWYRQDPGLGLRLIYFSYDVKMKEKGDIPEGYSVSREKKERFSLILESASTNQTSMYLCASRWRLAWDTQYFGPGTRLLVL.

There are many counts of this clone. The CDR3 coding sequence is TGTGCCAGCAGTGCGGGAGGACTAGCGGCCCCCACAGATACGCAGTATTTT. This encodes CASSAGGLAAPTDTQYF. This chain joins TRBV6-4 and TRBJ2-3; 10 positions agree with TRBD2. Germline assignment: CDR1 MRHNA and CDR2 SNTAGT. The V and J ends lost 4 bases and 2 bases, in that order; junction bases with no gene match: 9. This CDR3 is built from 17 residues.

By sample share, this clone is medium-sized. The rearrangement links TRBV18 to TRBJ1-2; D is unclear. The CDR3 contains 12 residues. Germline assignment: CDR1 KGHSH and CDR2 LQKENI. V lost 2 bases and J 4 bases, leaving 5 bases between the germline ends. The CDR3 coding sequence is TGTGCCAGCTCACCAGGCTCCTATGGCTACACCTTC. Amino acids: CASSPGSYGYTF.

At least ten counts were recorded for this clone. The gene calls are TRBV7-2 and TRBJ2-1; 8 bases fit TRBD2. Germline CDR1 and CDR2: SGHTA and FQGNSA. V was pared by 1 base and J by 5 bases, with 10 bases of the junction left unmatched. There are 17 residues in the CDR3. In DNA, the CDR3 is TGTGCCAGCAGCTTAGTCGGCGGGAGGTTCGCCAACAATGAGCAGTTCTTC. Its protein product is CASSLVGGRFANNEQFF.

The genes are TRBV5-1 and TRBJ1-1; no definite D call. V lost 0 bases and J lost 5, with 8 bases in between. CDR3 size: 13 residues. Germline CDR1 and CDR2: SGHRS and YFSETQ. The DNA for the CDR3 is TGCGCCAGCAGCTTGGTAAAGGGAACTGAAGCTTTCTTT. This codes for CASSLVKGTEAFF.